This is a list of T cell receptor beta chains from one sample in a study of T cells after yellow fever vaccination. TCRdb reprocessed the 5' RACE reads with MiXCR, giving one entry per CDR3 protein. Counted here are approximately 90,000 distinct CDR3 sequences, approximately 5.5% occurring once; the ten biggest clones make up about 40%. The input for sequencing was CD8+ T cells sorted from PBMCs, taken 10 days after the yellow fever booster vaccination. Receptors were obtained from a man aged 18-30 years who received the YFV17D yellow fever vaccine. The conserved cysteine and the conserved F or W are not part of the CDR3 here. Not all rows give a size; the values are once, few, many and, for expanded clones, a class.

abundance,j_gene,len,v_gene,CDR3aa
many,TRBJ2-3,14,TRBV4-1,ASSQEGGGFTDTQY
many,TRBJ2-5,12,TRBV6-1,ASSEDRDQETQY
few,TRBJ2-7,13,TRBV5-1,ASSPGRITTYEQY
once,TRBJ2-5,15,TRBV7-2,ASSLGGTSDHQETQY
few,TRBJ1-1,12,TRBV29-1,SAGTGTMNTEAF
many,TRBJ2-5,16,TRBV5-6,ASSLARASRSGGETQY
many,TRBJ2-7,14,TRBV29-1,SVEGSDNSRDYEQY
few,TRBJ1-2,13,TRBV7-6,ASSLSQAPNYGYT
-,TRBJ1-5,10,TRBV19,ASSGGPQPQH
-,TRBJ1-5,13,TRBV2,ASSERQAADQPQH
few,TRBJ2-5,11,TRBV6-5,ASSYRDRQTQY
-,TRBJ2-1,11,TRBV5-4,ASSPRQGWEQF
few,TRBJ2-5,13,TRBV5-4,ASSFYGGALETQY
-,TRBJ2-1,11,TRBV12-3/TRBV12-4,ASSVAGDNEQF
many,TRBJ2-7,13,TRBV27,ASSLSAGETYEQY
-,TRBJ2-1,11,TRBV11-2,ASSSAPGNEQF
few,TRBJ2-5,11,TRBV5-4,ASRDLRGETQY
few,TRBJ1-2,13,TRBV7-9,ASSLSMTGNYGYT
few,TRBJ1-1,14,TRBV5-1,ASSLVGQGAEAEAF